A single sample is the source of the 26 T cell receptor beta chains below, sequenced in a study of T cells in Graves' hyperthyroidism and ophthalmopathy. Regions amplified from RNA transcripts were the TCR beta CDR3 regions. In the first-round RT-PCR of the TCR CDR3, the HTBI primer set was used. TCRdb itself ran the multiplex PCR reads through MiXCR, one entry per CDR3 protein. The table shows approximately 600,000 distinct CDR3 sequences, with 15% to 20% occurring only once. Sequenced input: blood. Every receptor here comes from a woman younger than 45 with Graves' hyperthyroidism.

This clonotype was detected a few times. J is TRBJ2-5 and V is TRBV18; 7 bases align to TRBD1. V shed 3 bases and J 2 bases; nucleotides not matched to a gene: 9. The germline gives CDR1 KGHSH, CDR2 LQKENI. The CDR3 has 16 residues. The CDR3 nucleotides are TGTGCCAGCTCACCCCAAGGGGGACAGTGGCAAGAGACCCAGTACTTC. It codes for CASSPQGGQWQETQYF. The whole variable domain, remainder taken from reference TRBV18 and TRBJ2-5, is NAGVMQNPRHLVRRRGQEARLRCSPMKGHSHVYWYRQLPEEGLKFMVYLQKENIIDESGMPKERFSAEFPKEGPSILRIQQVVRGDSAAYFCASSPQGGQWQETQYFGPGTRLLVL.

This clonotype was detected ten times or more. CDR3 residues: CASVHCGVLFHEQYF. Written as DNA, the CDR3 is TGTGCCAGCGTCCATTGCGGGGTACTATTCCACGAGCAGTACTTC. V usage is TRBV28 and J usage is TRBJ2-7; a weak D match, TRBD2 (6 bases). This CDR3 spans 15 amino acids. Deletions cut 8 bases from V and 5 bases from J, with 22 bases between. The V gene's germline CDR1 is MDHEN and CDR2 SYDVKM. The whole variable domain, filled in from reference TRBV28 and TRBJ2-7, reads DVKVTQSSRYLVKRTGEKVFLECVQDMDHENMFWYRQDPGLGLRLIYFSYDVKMKEKGDIPEGYSVSREKKERFSLILESASTNQTSMYLCASVHCGVLFHEQYFGPGTRLTVT.

This clonotype has ten or more counts. This chain joins TRBV28 and TRBJ2-3; 7 nucleotides match TRBD1. Germline V lookup: CDR1 MDHEN, CDR2 SYDVKM. V shed 4 bases and J 2 bases; nucleotides not matched to a gene: 18. This CDR3 has 19 amino acids. The DNA of the CDR3 is TGTGCCAGCAGTTCCCTTCCTTTGGGACCTACAGGGGACACAGATACGCAGTATTTT. Encoded protein: CASSSLPLGPTGDTDTQYF.

This clonotype has a count of ten or more. The CDR3 nucleotides read TGTGCCAGCAGCTCCTCACCGTACAATGAGCAGTTCTTC. Translated: CASSSSPYNEQFF. This rearrangement joins TRBV7-3 to TRBJ2-1; unclear D gene. Germline CDR1 SGHTA, CDR2 FQGTGA. The V gene lost 4 bases and the J gene lost 4 bases, with 8 bases spanning the gap. The CDR3 has 13 residues.

Many counts were recorded for this clonotype. The V and J genes are TRBV10-3 and TRBJ2-1; 7 bases match TRBD2. The CDR3 extends over 16 amino acids. From germline, CDR1 is ENHRY and CDR2 SYGVKD. V shed 0 bases, J shed 2 bases, and the junction held 4 bases outside the gene matches. The DNA for the CDR3 is TGTGCCATCAGTGAGTCAGCACTAGCGCCCTACAATGAGCAGTTCTTC. This encodes CAISESALAPYNEQFF.

This clonotype was found many times. The chain couples TRBV28 to TRBJ2-7; TRBD2 is a possible D gene (6 bases). CDR3 length: 14 amino acids. V dropped 6 bases and J dropped 4 bases, with 16 bases sitting between them. Germline CDR1 MDHEN, CDR2 SYDVKM. Written as DNA, the CDR3 is TGTGCCAGCAGGCGGGACTCTGCTTGGTACGAGCAGTACTTC. This translates into CASRRDSAWYEQYF. Drawing the rest from reference TRBV28 and TRBJ2-7, the complete variable domain is DVKVTQSSRYLVKRTGEKVFLECVQDMDHENMFWYRQDPGLGLRLIYFSYDVKMKEKGDIPEGYSVSREKKERFSLILESASTNQTSMYLCASRRDSAWYEQYFGPGTRLTVT.

The chain combines TRBV25-1 with TRBJ2-7; D not certain. The V end lost 1 base, the J end lost 2 bases, and 6 bases lay between the germline ends. Germline CDR1 is MGHDK and CDR2 is SYGVNS. The CDR3 is 13 residues long. The CDR3 sequence is CASSELGTYEQYF. The CDR3, as DNA: TGTGCCAGCAGTGAATTGGGCACCTACGAGCAGTACTTC.

This clonotype occurred many times. V is TRBV20-1 and J is TRBJ2-1; 10 bases line up with TRBD2. Germline CDR1 DFQATT, CDR2 SNEGSKA (reference sequence). The V and J ends lost 6 bases and 3 bases, in that order; junction bases with no gene match: 5. The length of the CDR3 is 14 residues. The CDR3 bases are TGCAGTGCCTCGAGCGGGGGGGTCTACAATGAGCAGTTCTTC. This sequence encodes CSASSGGVYNEQFF.

There are a few counts of this clonotype. The rearrangement joins TRBV28 to TRBJ2-1, with TRBD2 identical over 10 bases. With V trimmed by 1 base and J by 6 bases, 3 bases remained unmatched. The CDR3 has 15 residues. Germline V gene lookup returns CDR1 MDHEN and CDR2 SYDVKM. In DNA, the CDR3 is TGTGCCAGCAGTTTATCGGCTAGCGGGAGCAATGAGCAGTTCTTC. Amino acid sequence: CASSLSASGSNEQFF.

The V gene is TRBV6-2 or TRBV6-3, the J gene TRBJ2-3, with D maybe TRBD2 (5 bases). V dropped 2 bases and J dropped 3 bases, with 9 bases sitting between them. The CDR3 runs 14 residues. In germline, CDR1 is MNHEY, CDR2 SVGEGT. The CDR3 DNA reads TGTGCCAGCAGTTACCCCGGAGGTACAGATACGCAGTATTTT. Protein: CASSYPGGTDTQYF.

There are a few counts of this clonotype. This sequence may be a read error, since a much larger clone differs from it by one base. The chain combines TRBV7-9 with TRBJ1-1; TRBD1 might be the D (6 bases). Trimming shortened V by 5 bases and J by 1 base, and 23 bases separated the two germline ends. The CDR3 loop spans 18 amino acids. Per germline, CDR1 SEHNR and CDR2 FQNEAQ (reference sequence). The CDR3 reads CASSDPRPGATRNTEAFF. The CDR3 coding sequence is TGTGCCAGCAGCGACCCCCGTCCAGGGGCCACTAGGAACACTGAAGCTTTCTTT.

This clonotype turned up a few times. The chain uses TRBV4-1 and TRBJ2-3; TRBD1 is a possible D gene (5 bases). V lost 1 base, J lost 2 bases, and 10 bases lay in between. The germline V gene encodes CDR1 MGHRA and CDR2 YSYEKL. The CDR3 covers 15 residues. The CDR3 bases are TGCGCCAGCAGCCAAGGGCCAGGGCACACAGATACGCAGTATTTT. It translates to CASSQGPGHTDTQYF.

The genes are TRBV19 and TRBJ2-7; D is tentatively TRBD1 or TRBD2 (5 bases each). V lost 7 bases and J 2 bases, leaving 21 bases between the germline ends. The CDR3 is made up of 16 amino acids. Germline lookup yields CDR1 LNHDA and CDR2 SQIVND (reference sequence). The CDR3 loop is CASTKSVGTETYEQYF. In DNA, the CDR3 is TGTGCCAGTACCAAAAGTGTTGGGACGGAGACCTACGAGCAGTACTTC. Based on the CDR3 plus reference TRBV19 and TRBJ2-7, the full variable domain is DGGITQSPKYLFRKEGQNVTLSCEQNLNHDAMYWYRQDPGQGLRLIYYSQIVNDFQKGDIAEGYSVSREKKESFPLTVTSAQKNPTAFYLCASTKSVGTETYEQYFGPGTRLTVT.

This clonotype was observed at least ten times. The gene calls are TRBV6-5 and TRBJ2-7; D perhaps matches TRBD1 (6 bases). Germline CDR1 and CDR2: MNHEY and SVGAGI. CDR3 length: 13 residues. The V end was cut by 2 bases, the J end by 6 bases, with 11 bases between. CDR3 region: CASSYTGPREQYF. The CDR3 DNA reads TGTGCCAGCAGTTACACAGGGCCTCGCGAGCAGTACTTC.

This clonotype has at least ten counts. The chain recombines TRBV9 with TRBJ2-2; possibly TRBD2 for D (6 bases). Germline CDR1 is SGDLS and CDR2 is YYNGEE. V dropped 0 bases and J dropped 7 bases, with 13 bases sitting between them. The CDR3 consists of 15 residues. CDR3 coding DNA: TGTGCCAGCAGCGTAGGTGGGGGGACGTACGGGGAGCTGTTTTTT. Translating gives CASSVGGGTYGELFF.

Many counts were recorded for this clonotype. This chain connects TRBV28 to TRBJ2-1, with 12 bases aligning to TRBD2. Germline CDR1 MDHEN, CDR2 SYDVKM. The CDR3 consists of 16 residues. The V and J ends lost 3 bases and 9 bases, in that order; junction bases with no gene match: 9. The CDR3 DNA reads TGTGCCAGCAGTTTTTCCGGGACTAGCGGGTCGGTTGAGCAGTTCTTC. Translated: CASSFSGTSGSVEQFF.

This clonotype was counted ten times or more. The rearrangement joins TRBV13 to TRBJ2-5, with 8 nucleotides matching TRBD1. The CDR3 extends over 14 amino acids. Germline-derived CDR1 and CDR2 are PRHDT and FYEKMQ (reference sequence). The trim removed 6 bases at V and 1 base at J, leaving 4 bases unmatched. The CDR3 DNA reads as TGTGCCAGCAGACGGACAGGGTCCCAAGAGACCCAGTACTTC. This encodes CASRRTGSQETQYF.

J is TRBJ1-2 and V is TRBV4-1; D possibly corresponds to TRBD1 (6 bases). The CDR3 extends over 16 amino acids. The V end was cut by 0 bases, the J end by 4 bases, with 15 bases between. The germline V gene has CDR1 MGHRA and CDR2 YSYEKL. The DNA for the CDR3 is TGCGCCAGCAGCCAAGAGGGGGCGCGAATTTCCTATGGCTACACCTTC. Translation: CASSQEGARISYGYTF.

The chain uses TRBV11-2 and TRBJ2-6, with D tentatively TRBD2 (5 bases). CDR1 and CDR2 from the germline V gene are SGHAT and FQNNGV. V was trimmed by 6 bases and J by 4 bases, leaving 16 bases between them. CDR3 length equals 16 residues. The DNA for the CDR3 is TGTGCCAGCAGTTTAAAGATGTGGAGGGGGGCCAACGTCCTGACTTTC. It specifies CASSLKMWRGANVLTF.

Worth noting for this clonotype: This may come from a read error, since a much larger clone is one base off. The rearrangement uses TRBV3-1 and TRBJ1-1; D is undetermined. Germline values: CDR1 LGHDT, CDR2 YNNKEL (reference sequence). The CDR3 totals 13 residues. The DNA of the CDR3 is TGTGCCAGCAGCCAAGAGAAGAACACTGAAGCTTCCTTT. Translating it yields CASSQEKNTEASF.

This chain links TRBV7-2 with TRBJ2-3; 7 nucleotides agree with TRBD2. Germline V gene data show CDR1 as SGHTA and CDR2 as FQGNSA. This CDR3 has 17 amino acids. The V gene end was trimmed by 1 base and the J gene end by 0 bases; junction bases not matched to a gene: 7. This chain's CDR3 is CASSLVFREASTDTQYF. The DNA of the CDR3 is TGTGCCAGCAGCTTAGTCTTCCGGGAGGCCAGCACAGATACGCAGTATTTT.

CDR3 residues: CASSSPLGGPEQYF. The CDR3 DNA reads as TGTGCCAGCAGCTCCCCCCTTGGGGGGCCCGAGCAGTACTTC. This rearrangement joins TRBV7-9 to TRBJ2-7; TRBD1 or TRBD2 may be the D gene (6 bases each). CDR1 SEHNR and CDR2 FQNEAQ come from the germline V gene (reference sequence). V lost 4 bases and J lost 6, with 16 bases in between. CDR3 length: 14 residues.

This clonotype is a singleton in its sample. The chain links TRBV12-5 to TRBJ2-5; maybe TRBD2 (5 bases). The CDR3 has 13 amino acids. The V end was cut by 2 bases, the J end by 3 bases, with 7 bases between. Germline V gives CDR1 LGHNT, CDR2 FRNRAP. CDR3 protein: CASGLWGEETQYF. The CDR3 DNA follows: TGTGCTAGTGGTTTGTGGGGAGAAGAGACCCAGTACTTC. The full variable domain, in which reference TRBV12-5 and TRBJ2-5 provide the parts outside the CDR3, is DARVTQTPRHKVTEMGQEVTMRCQPILGHNTVFWYRQTMMQGLELLAYFRNRAPLDDSGMPKDRFSAEMPDATLATLKIQPSEPRDSAVYFCASGLWGEETQYFGPGTRLLVL.

Ten or more counts support this clonotype. The chain carries TRBV3-1 and TRBJ2-5, with TRBD2 identical over 13 bases. The ends lost 3 bases at V and 4 bases at J; junction bases unmatched: 8. This CDR3 has 17 residues. Germline lookup yields CDR1 LGHDT and CDR2 YNNKEL (reference sequence). The CDR3 here is CASSHSGTSGMGETQYF. The CDR3 region has the DNA TGTGCCAGCAGCCACTCCGGGACTAGCGGGATGGGAGAGACCCAGTACTTC.

This clonotype has ten or more counts. The J gene is TRBJ1-4, the V gene TRBV2; 7 bases map to TRBD1. Trimming removed 3 bases from V and 7 bases from J; junction bases left unmatched: 11. Germline assignment: CDR1 SNHLY and CDR2 FYNNEI. The length of the CDR3 is 16 residues. The CDR3 sequence: CASSDRRDRESEKLFF. CDR3 nucleotides: TGTGCCAGCAGTGACCGAAGAGACAGGGAAAGTGAAAAACTGTTTTTT.

The chain has TRBV28 and TRBJ1-1, with D uncertain. Germline CDR1 reads MDHEN; CDR2 reads SYDVKM. The ends were cut back, 7 bases at V and 0 bases at J, with 12 bases in the middle. The CDR3 has 14 amino acids. The CDR3: CASTVTEMNTEAFF. CDR3 DNA: TGTGCCAGCACCGTGACGGAGATGAACACTGAAGCTTTCTTT.